This passage covers 22 T cell receptor beta chains from one sample sequenced in a study of T cell responses to AZD1222 COVID-19 vaccine. Data came from immunoSEQ multiplex PCR; TCRdb stores just in-frame clones and leaves some out. The data contain some 150,000 clones, 86% of them seen just once; the ten biggest clones take up 5% to 6%. The specimen was peripheral blood, collected 28 days after the second AZD1222 dose. The origin of the receptors is an adult who received the AZD1222 COVID-19 vaccine.

V is TRBV5-4 and J is TRBJ2-3; D not resolved. Trimming took 6 bases from V and 3 from J, leaving 11 bases between them. CDR3 length equals 13 residues. Germline V lookup: CDR1 SGHNT, CDR2 YYREEE (reference sequence). The CDR3 sequence is CASTNLPTDTQYF. Written as DNA, the CDR3 is TGTGCCAGCACGAATCTGCCGACAGATACGCAGTATTTT. The entire variable domain, with the rest obtained from reference TRBV5-4 and TRBJ2-3, is as follows: ETGVTQSPTHLIKTRGQQVTLRCSSQSGHNTVSWYQQALGQGPQFIFQYYREEENGRGNFPPRFSGLQFPNYSSELNVNALELDDSALYLCASTNLPTDTQYFGPGTRLTVL.

The V call is TRBV5-6, the J call TRBJ2-7; D remains ambiguous. Trimming pared 0 bases from V and 2 bases from J, leaving 9 bases between. Per germline, CDR1 SGHDT and CDR2 YYEEEE. The CDR3 totals 14 residues. CDR3: CASSLVSATYEQYF. For the CDR3, the DNA is TGTGCCAGCAGCTTGGTCTCAGCAACCTACGAGCAGTACTTC.

This chain joins TRBV10-1 and TRBJ1-2, with 8 bases that match TRBD1. Germline V CDR1 and CDR2: WNHNN, SYGVQD (reference sequence). J was trimmed by 3 bases and V by 3 bases; bases with no gene match: 9. The CDR3 spans 16 residues. CDR3 nucleotide sequence: TGCGCCAGCAGTGATGGGACAGGAAGAATGGACTATGGCTACACCTTC. Its protein is CASSDGTGRMDYGYTF.

This clone has only a few counts. The CDR3 loop is CASSSRDMDGNEKLFF. In DNA, the CDR3 is TGTGCCAGCAGCTCCAGGGACATGGACGGTAATGAAAAACTGTTTTTT. This chain uses TRBV7-2 with TRBJ1-4, with D possibly matching TRBD1 (6 bases). CDR3 length: 16 residues. Trimming took off 4 bases at V and 4 bases at J, with 16 bases between the two ends. Germline assignment: CDR1 SGHTA and CDR2 FQGNSA.

The chain links TRBV7-9 to TRBJ2-5, with D possibly TRBD2 on 7 matching bases. Trimming took 6 bases from V and 5 from J, leaving 19 bases between them. Germline V gene sequence: CDR1 SEHNR, CDR2 FQNEAQ (reference sequence). CDR3 length: 15 amino acids. CDR3 nucleotides: TGTGCCAGCAGGTTCCGGGGGGCTGAACGGGAGACCCAGTACTTC. It yields the protein CASRFRGAERETQYF.

This rearrangement joins TRBV6-1 to TRBJ1-4, with no clear D. Trimming removed 2 bases at V and 3 bases at J, with 10 bases between. Germline V gene lookup returns CDR1 MNHNS and CDR2 SASEGT. This CDR3 is 15 amino acids long. The CDR3 DNA reads TGTGCCAGCAGTGAACTAGGGCGGGCTAATGAAAAACTGTTTTTT. Its translation: CASSELGRANEKLFF.

The J gene is TRBJ1-2, the V gene TRBV19; 7 bases fit TRBD1. V lost 8 bases to trimming and J lost 3 bases; unmatched junction nucleotides: 9. Germline V gene lookup returns CDR1 LNHDA and CDR2 SQIVND (reference sequence). The CDR3 runs to 14 residues. This chain's CDR3 is CASLRRDRDYGYTF. The CDR3 DNA follows: TGTGCCAGTCTCCGCCGGGACAGAGACTATGGCTACACCTTC.

This chain connects TRBV19 to TRBJ1-1, with D unresolved. Deletions cut 4 bases from V and 5 bases from J, with 11 bases between. Germline V gene data show CDR1 as LNHDA and CDR2 as SQIVND (reference sequence). The CDR3 spans 13 residues. The CDR3 coding sequence is TGTGCCAGTAGTAGGCCGGGTTGGACTGAAGCTTTCTTT. This gives the protein CASSRPGWTEAFF.

This chain connects TRBV6-4 to TRBJ1-2, with D maybe TRBD1 (6 bases). This CDR3 spans 14 amino acids. V was clipped by 0 bases and J by 7 bases, with 12 bases between them. Germline V CDR1 and CDR2: MRHNA, SNTAGT. The CDR3 is CASSDSMGGGGYTF. The DNA for the CDR3 is TGTGCCAGCAGTGACTCGATGGGGGGCGGTGGCTACACCTTC.

V usage is TRBV7-8 and J usage is TRBJ2-3; TRBD2 agrees at 12 bases. CDR1 is SGHVS, CDR2 FQNEAQ, per germline. The CDR3 runs 15 residues. V shed 4 bases, J shed 9 bases, and the junction held 8 bases outside the gene matches. The CDR3 bases are TGTGCCAGCAGCTCCCGGACTAGCGGGGAAGGGACGCAGTATTTT. Protein sequence: CASSSRTSGEGTQYF.

The genes are TRBV29-1 and TRBJ1-2; D call uncertain. The V end was cut by 3 bases, the J end by 4 bases, with 9 bases between. This CDR3 is 12 amino acids long. CDR1 SQVTM and CDR2 ANQGSEA come from the germline V gene. Written as DNA, the CDR3 is TGCAGCGTTGAGACGGGCCTCTATGGCTACACCTTC. Encoded protein: CSVETGLYGYTF.

V gene TRBV6-1 combines with J gene TRBJ2-2, with TRBD1 matching over 7 bases. Germline V gene lookup returns CDR1 MNHNS and CDR2 SASEGT. The CDR3 totals 19 residues. V shed 2 bases, J shed 2 bases, and the junction held 14 bases outside the gene matches. The DNA of the CDR3 is TGTGCCAGCAGTGAAAGGTGGCCAGGGGGTGAGGGAAACACCGGGGAGCTGTTTTTT. Translating it yields CASSERWPGGEGNTGELFF.

The chain has TRBV12-3 or TRBV12-4 and TRBJ1-2; maybe TRBD1 (5 bases). CDR3 length: 13 amino acids. V lost 1 base and J lost 7, with 10 bases in between. The CDR3 protein is CASSLGGGSGYTF. The CDR3 DNA reads as TGTGCCAGCAGTTTAGGGGGGGGTAGTGGCTACACCTTC.

This clone came up a few times. The chain recombines TRBV28 with TRBJ2-3, with D possibly being TRBD2 (6 bases). Germline loops: CDR1 MDHEN, CDR2 SYDVKM. There are 13 residues in the CDR3. V was trimmed by 8 bases and J by 8 bases, leaving 17 bases between them. The CDR3 region is CASLLGASATQYF. The CDR3 region has the DNA TGTGCCAGCCTTTTGGGCGCTAGCGCTACGCAGTATTTT. Using reference TRBV28 and TRBJ2-3 for the parts outside the CDR3, the full variable domain is DVKVTQSSRYLVKRTGEKVFLECVQDMDHENMFWYRQDPGLGLRLIYFSYDVKMKEKGDIPEGYSVSREKKERFSLILESASTNQTSMYLCASLLGASATQYFGPGTRLTVL.

V usage is TRBV6-5 and J usage is TRBJ1-2, with 8 bases fitting TRBD1. Per the germline V gene, CDR1 is MNHEY and CDR2 is SVGAGI. The V gene end was trimmed by 5 bases and the J gene end by 2 bases; junction bases not matched to a gene: 1. This CDR3 is 13 amino acids long. CDR3: CASSRQGNYGYTF. The CDR3 DNA sequence: TGTGCCAGCAGTCGACAGGGGAACTATGGCTACACCTTC.

CDR3 amino acids: CASSDRRAGAYNEQFF. CDR3 sequence (DNA): TGTGCCAGCAGTGATAGGCGGGCGGGAGCGTACAATGAGCAGTTCTTC. This chain connects TRBV6-1 to TRBJ2-1; 7 nucleotides match TRBD2. The V gene's germline CDR1 is MNHNS and CDR2 SASEGT. CDR3 length: 16 residues. The V gene end was trimmed by 3 bases and the J gene end by 4 bases; junction bases not matched to a gene: 9.

The DNA of the CDR3 is TGTGCCGGCTTGACAGGGGTCCCCTACGAGCAGTACTTC. It translates to CAGLTGVPYEQYF. The chain combines TRBV30 with TRBJ2-7; 8 positions agree with TRBD1. Germline CDR1 and CDR2: GTSNPN and SVGIG (reference sequence). There are 13 residues in the CDR3. V dropped 8 bases and J dropped 2; count of bases not matched to a gene: 8.

V gene TRBV2 combines with J gene TRBJ2-1, with 9 positions matching TRBD1. Losses at the gene ends were 7 bases for V and 2 bases for J; bases not matched to a gene: 6. The germline V gene encodes CDR1 SNHLY and CDR2 FYNNEI. The CDR3 totals 15 residues. The CDR3 DNA follows: TGTGCCAGCACCTTGGACAGGGGCGCCTACAATGAGCAGTTCTTC. Its translation: CASTLDRGAYNEQFF.

The chain recombines TRBV5-8 with TRBJ1-6; D gene unclear. The CDR3 runs 12 residues. Deletions cut 4 bases from V and 8 bases from J, with 7 bases between. From germline, CDR1 is SGHTS and CDR2 YDEGEE. The CDR3 DNA follows: TGTGCCAGCAGCCAGTTAGATTCACCCCTCCACTTT. It is translated as CASSQLDSPLHF.

The chain combines TRBV4-2 with TRBJ1-4, with 10 bases aligning to TRBD1. This CDR3 has 15 residues. Germline V CDR1 and CDR2: LGHNA, YNFKEQ. The V segment lost 2 bases and the J segment 8 bases; nucleotides outside the gene matches: 5. The CDR3 loop is CASSQLGTGEEKLFF. CDR3 sequence (DNA): TGTGCCAGCAGCCAACTCGGGACAGGGGAGGAAAAACTGTTTTTT.

CDR3 loop: CASSSAELEYF. The CDR3 DNA sequence: TGTGCCAGCAGCTCGGCAGAACTCGAATATTTT. The chain links TRBV7-9 to TRBJ1-3; the D is unclear. The germline gives CDR1 SEHNR, CDR2 FQNEAQ (reference sequence). This CDR3 spans 11 amino acids. V lost 4 bases, J lost 15 bases, and 13 bases lay in between.

This sequence joins TRBV15 and TRBJ2-3; D is possibly TRBD2 (6 bases). V was pared by 0 bases and J by 1 base, with 8 bases between. Germline V gives CDR1 LNHNV, CDR2 YYDKDF (reference sequence). This CDR3 comprises 15 residues. The CDR3: CATSRDPGGTDTQYF. In DNA, the CDR3 is TGTGCCACCAGCAGAGATCCGGGGGGCACAGATACGCAGTATTTT. The variable domain in full, with the rest retrieved from reference TRBV15 and TRBJ2-3, is DAMVIQNPRYQVTQFGKPVTLSCSQTLNHNVMYWYQQKSSQAPKLLFHYYDKDFNNEADTPDNFQSRRPNTSFCFLDIRSPGLGDTAMYLCATSRDPGGTDTQYFGPGTRLTVL.